This T cell receptor (beta chain) emerged from a study of graft-versus-host responses after intestinal transplantation. Remarks on this clone: Antigen unknown.

Some clones are missing from TCRdb's copy, which holds only in-frame ones; the method was immunoSEQ multiplex PCR. The table shows approximately 120,000 clones, with roughly nine tenths occurring only once. The germline gives CDR1 MNHEY, CDR2 SMNVEV (reference sequence). Trimming shortened V by 6 bases and J by 4 bases, and 7 bases separated the two germline ends. This CDR3 has 12 amino acids. This sequence joins TRBV27 and TRBJ1-5; D remains unclear. This TCR was recovered from a human donor who received an intestinal transplant. Sample: unstimulated CD4+ T cells sorted from spleen or lymph node cells, taken before intestinal transplant. Written as DNA, the CDR3 is TGTGCCAGCAGCAGCTTTAATCAGCCCCAGCATTTT. Translation gives CASSSFNQPQHF.